This T cell receptor (beta chain) derives from a study of cytomegalovirus exposure and HLA in healthy donors. Overall study results and limits: Apparent HLA restriction characterized most CMV-associated TCR beta chains in a later analysis.

Regarding this clone: Its antigen is unknown.

The CDR3 is 13 amino acids. Trimming pared 2 bases from V and 7 bases from J, leaving 9 bases between. Germline loops: CDR1 SGHTA, CDR2 FQGNSA. With 60 Vbeta and 13 Jbeta primers, the PCR was carried out. Assay used: immunoSEQ multiplex PCR; TCRdb lists only in-frame clones, some missing. The sample carries 92,000 or so clones, approximately 64% recorded once. This clonotype was obtained from a woman aged 50 to 65 in good health and CMV-seropositive. The V gene is TRBV7-2, the J gene TRBJ1-5, with a weak D call TRBD1 (5 bases). Sequencing was done on a sample of PBMCs. The CDR3 is CASSLQGTQPQHF. In nucleotides, the CDR3 is TGTGCCAGCAGCTTACAGGGAACCCAGCCCCAGCATTTT.